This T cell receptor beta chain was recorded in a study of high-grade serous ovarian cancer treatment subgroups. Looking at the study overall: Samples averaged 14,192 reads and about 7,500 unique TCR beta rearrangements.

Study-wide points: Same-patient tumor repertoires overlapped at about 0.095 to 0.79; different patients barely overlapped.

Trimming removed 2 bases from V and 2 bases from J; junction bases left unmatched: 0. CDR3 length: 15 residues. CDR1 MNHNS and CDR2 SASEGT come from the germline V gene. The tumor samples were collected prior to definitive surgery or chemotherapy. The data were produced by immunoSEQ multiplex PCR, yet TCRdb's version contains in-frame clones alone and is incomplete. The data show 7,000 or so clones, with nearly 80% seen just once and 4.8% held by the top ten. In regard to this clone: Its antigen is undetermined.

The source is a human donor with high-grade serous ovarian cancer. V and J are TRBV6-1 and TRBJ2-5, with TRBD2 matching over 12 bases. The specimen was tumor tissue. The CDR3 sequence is CASSELAGGQETQYF. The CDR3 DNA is TGTGCCAGCAGTGAACTAGCGGGGGGGCAAGAGACCCAGTACTTC.